These T cell receptor beta chains were read from a single sample in a study of T cell responses to AZD1222 COVID-19 vaccine. The repertoire was sequenced with immunoSEQ multiplex PCR; TCRdb's copy has only in-frame clones and lacks some. The profile covers around 190,000 clones, with around 92% appearing a single time and over 1% taken by the ten largest. The input for sequencing was peripheral blood, taken on day 0 of AZD1222 vaccination. These receptor sequences come from an adult in good health. CDR3s include the opening cysteine and the closing phenylalanine or tryptophan. The D gene is left open where the match is weak. Not all rows give a size; the values are once, few, many and, for expanded clones, a class.

J gene,CDR3 length,clone size,V gene,D gene,CDR3 protein,CDR3 DNA
TRBJ1-1,13,NA,TRBV6-6,NA,CASRTDGHTEAFF,TGTGCCAGCAGAACGGACGGGCACACTGAAGCTTTCTTT
TRBJ1-5,16,NA,TRBV5-1,TRBD1,CASSLGTGSGNQPQHF,TGCGCCAGCAGCTTGGGGACAGGGTCGGGCAATCAGCCCCAGCATTTT
TRBJ1-6,16,few,TRBV7-2,NA,CASSLAGGALLSPLHF,TGTGCCAGCAGCTTAGCTGGAGGGGCGCTCCTCTCACCCCTCCACTTT
TRBJ1-2,15,NA,TRBV12-5,TRBD1,CASGLGGTGLFGYTF,TGTGCTAGTGGTTTGGGGGGGACAGGTTTGTTTGGCTACACCTTC
TRBJ1-5,15,NA,TRBV15,NA,CATSREEGIKQPQHF,TGTGCCACCAGCAGAGAGGAGGGTATCAAGCAGCCCCAGCATTTT
TRBJ1-2,15,NA,TRBV3-1/TRBV3-2,NA,CASSQEDLPGESYTF,TGTGCCAGCAGCCAAGAAGATCTGCCGGGAGAAAGCTACACCTTC
TRBJ1-6,13,NA,TRBV7-2,TRBD1,CASSLGTGVPLHF,TGTGCCAGCAGCTTGGGGACAGGGGTGCCCCTCCACTTT
TRBJ2-3,18,NA,TRBV24-1,NA,CATSDSVRVSVRTDTQYF,TGTGCCACCAGTGATTCGGTCAGGGTATCGGTTCGCACAGATACGCAGTATTTT
TRBJ2-3,15,NA,TRBV18,NA,CASSPGDLSTDTQYF,TGTGCCAGCTCACCGGGGGACCTCTCCACAGATACGCAGTATTTT
TRBJ2-7,13,NA,TRBV12-3/TRBV12-4,TRBD1,CASSRDRTYEQYF,TGTGCCAGCAGCCGGGACAGGACCTACGAGCAGTACTTC
TRBJ1-2,18,few,TRBV18,TRBD1,CASSPGDGETGSDYGYTF,TGTGCCAGCTCACCCGGGGACGGAGAGACAGGGTCGGACTATGGCTACACCTTC
TRBJ1-2,12,NA,TRBV6-1,NA,CASSEGLYGYTF,TGTGCCAGCAGTGAAGGCCTCTATGGCTACACCTTC
TRBJ1-3,15,NA,TRBV3-1/TRBV3-2,NA,CASTRTEGNGNTIYF,TGTGCCAGCACCCGAACTGAGGGAAATGGAAACACCATATATTTT
TRBJ1-1,16,NA,TRBV4-1,NA,CASSQGLRGGPTEAFF,TGCGCCAGCAGCCAAGGACTCAGGGGTGGGCCCACTGAAGCTTTCTTT
TRBJ1-1,13,NA,TRBV18,NA,CASSPQTGPEAFF,TGTGCCAGCTCTCCACAGACCGGGCCAGAAGCTTTCTTT
TRBJ1-1,17,NA,TRBV10-3,TRBD1,CAISERVTGEGSTEAFF,TGTGCCATCAGTGAGCGAGTGACAGGGGAAGGTTCCACTGAAGCTTTCTTT
TRBJ2-5,13,NA,TRBV29-1,NA,CSAGTGRWETQYF,TGCAGCGCAGGGACCGGACGATGGGAGACCCAGTACTTC
TRBJ2-5,12,NA,TRBV12-3/TRBV12-4,NA,CASSFLPGTQYF,TGTGCCAGCAGTTTCCTACCGGGGACCCAGTACTTC
TRBJ1-1,11,NA,TRBV11-2,NA,CASRINTEAFF,TGTGCCAGCAGAATAAACACTGAAGCTTTCTTT
TRBJ1-4,15,NA,TRBV5-6,TRBD1,CASSLAGTGTEKLFF,TGTGCCAGCAGCTTGGCAGGGACAGGGACTGAAAAACTGTTTTTT
TRBJ2-5,14,NA,TRBV7-2,TRBD2,CASSYGGRRETQYF,TGTGCCAGCAGCTACGGGGGGAGGCGGGAGACCCAGTACTTC
TRBJ1-3,13,once,TRBV7-2,NA,CASSLNEANTIYF,TGTGCCAGCAGCTTAAACGAGGCAAACACCATATATTTT
TRBJ1-1,14,NA,TRBV6-1,NA,CASSENLGGTEAFF,TGTGCCAGCAGTGAGAACTTGGGGGGCACTGAAGCTTTCTTT
TRBJ1-2,12,NA,TRBV3-1/TRBV3-2,NA,CASSQGQNGYTF,TGTGCCAGCAGCCAGGGCCAGAATGGCTACACCTTC
TRBJ1-5,13,NA,TRBV12-3/TRBV12-4,NA,CASSLGRPQPQHF,TGTGCCAGCAGTTTGGGGAGGCCTCAGCCCCAGCATTTT
TRBJ2-1,15,NA,TRBV9,TRBD2,CASSILAGGSNEQFF,TGTGCCAGCAGTATACTAGCGGGGGGTTCCAATGAGCAGTTCTTC
TRBJ2-4,13,NA,TRBV6-2/TRBV6-3,NA,CASSKRERNIQYF,TGTGCCAGCAGCAAAAGGGAACGGAACATTCAGTACTTC
TRBJ2-1,15,NA,TRBV5-1,NA,CASSPVTTLANEQFF,TGCGCCAGCAGCCCCGTGACGACACTGGCTAATGAGCAGTTCTTC
TRBJ2-7,14,NA,TRBV7-2,NA,CASSLGSLSYEQYF,TGTGCCAGCAGCTTAGGATCACTTTCCTACGAGCAGTACTTC
TRBJ2-1,17,NA,TRBV4-1,TRBD2,CASSTRRGSGGDNEQFF,TGCGCCAGCAGCACCCGAAGGGGTAGCGGGGGGGACAATGAGCAGTTCTTC
TRBJ1-4,15,NA,TRBV7-9,TRBD1,CASSSGQGIGEKLFF,TGTGCCAGCAGCTCCGGACAGGGAATAGGTGAAAAACTGTTTTTT
TRBJ2-7,14,NA,TRBV5-5,TRBD1,CASSFTGGSYEQYF,TGTGCCAGCAGCTTCACAGGGGGTTCCTACGAGCAGTACTTC
TRBJ1-3,13,NA,TRBV27,NA,CASSPPGGNTIYF,TGTGCCAGCAGTCCCCCCGGGGGAAACACCATATATTTT
TRBJ2-7,16,NA,TRBV6-6,NA,CASSYSFSASSYEQYF,TGTGCCAGCAGTTACAGCTTTTCCGCGAGCTCCTACGAGCAGTACTTC
TRBJ1-4,14,NA,TRBV3-1/TRBV3-2,NA,CASSQEGPNEKLFF,TGTGCCAGCAGCCAAGAGGGGCCTAATGAAAAACTGTTTTTT
TRBJ2-4,17,NA,TRBV6-2/TRBV6-3,NA,CASSYGPSVRAKNIQYF,TGTGCCAGCAGTTACGGGCCCTCGGTACGAGCCAAAAACATTCAGTACTTC
TRBJ2-5,16,NA,TRBV3-1/TRBV3-2,TRBD2,CASSQGNGGAVETQYF,TGTGCCAGCAGCCAAGGGAACGGGGGGGCCGTAGAGACCCAGTACTTC
TRBJ1-1,15,NA,TRBV29-1,NA,CSVLVLRAGWAEAFF,TGCAGCGTCTTAGTCCTTAGGGCAGGGTGGGCTGAAGCTTTCTTT
TRBJ1-5,13,NA,TRBV4-2,NA,CASSTRPNQPQHF,TGTGCCAGCAGCACTAGACCCAATCAGCCCCAGCATTTT
TRBJ1-6,16,NA,TRBV3-1/TRBV3-2,NA,CASSQGVGGHNSPLHF,TGTGCCAGCAGCCAAGGGGTGGGGGGGCATAATTCACCCCTCCACTTT
TRBJ2-5,14,NA,TRBV14,TRBD2,CASSHGGVQETQYF,TGTGCCAGCAGCCATGGGGGGGTCCAAGAGACCCAGTACTTC
TRBJ1-3,15,NA,TRBV10-1,NA,CASSSDGSSGNTIYF,TGCGCCAGCAGTTCGGACGGGAGCTCTGGAAACACCATATATTTT
TRBJ2-4,14,NA,TRBV10-1,NA,CATSLHSTKNIQYF,TGCGCCACCTCACTCCACAGTACCAAAAACATTCAGTACTTC
TRBJ2-3,13,NA,TRBV11-3,NA,CASSLDLTDTQYF,TGTGCCAGCAGCTTAGACCTCACAGATACGCAGTATTTT
TRBJ1-6,14,once,TRBV28,TRBD1,CASSSGQGAFPLHF,TGTGCCAGCAGTTCGGGACAGGGGGCGTTTCCCCTCCACTTT
TRBJ2-5,16,NA,TRBV3-1/TRBV3-2,TRBD1,CASSHRRGLGQETQYF,TGTGCCAGCAGCCATCGAAGGGGGCTGGGTCAAGAGACCCAGTACTTC
TRBJ2-5,14,NA,TRBV11-1,NA,CASSVVGGQETQYF,TGTGCCAGCAGCGTCGTGGGGGGTCAAGAGACCCAGTACTTC
TRBJ1-6,17,NA,TRBV7-2,TRBD1,CASSFTGVSSYNSPLHF,TGTGCCAGCAGCTTTACAGGGGTCAGCTCCTATAATTCACCCCTCCACTTT
TRBJ2-3,16,NA,TRBV7-3,TRBD2,CASSALAGASLDTQYF,TGTGCCAGCAGCGCCCTAGCGGGGGCGAGTTTAGATACGCAGTATTTT